The next 14 T cell receptor beta chains were all read from a single sample in a study of T cells in Graves' hyperthyroidism and ophthalmopathy (dated by TCRdb to the late 2010s). The library was obtained by multiplex PCR. The listed sequencing device is Illumina HiSeq 2000. The TCR beta CDR3 regions were amplified from the RNA transcripts. The TCR CDR3 was subjected to a first round of RT-PCR using the HTBI primer set and the Qiagen OneStep RT-PCR kit. The public reads were run again by TCRdb, first through fastp at Q25 and then through MiXCR, and only productive beta chains were kept. Identical CDR3 protein sequences are pooled into one entry, listed with their most common genes and DNA. Present in this sample are hundreds of thousands of distinct CDR3 sequences, 14% of which were seen just once. 5.8% of the sample is held by the ten biggest clonotypes. The specimen was blood. These receptors all come from a woman aged 25-40 years with Graves' hyperthyroidism that later progressed to Graves' ophthalmopathy.

This clonotype was detected many times. The rearrangement uses TRBV27 and TRBJ1-1; tentatively, D is TRBD1 (5 bases). Germline lookup yields CDR1 MNHEY and CDR2 SMNVEV (reference sequence). Trimming shortened V by 5 bases and J by 6 bases, and 16 bases separated the two germline ends. The CDR3 has 14 amino acids. The CDR3 protein is CASSAGTPSPEAFF. In DNA, the CDR3 is TGTGCCAGCAGTGCCGGGACCCCAAGCCCTGAAGCTTTCTTT.

J is TRBJ2-1 and V is TRBV20-1; 8 nucleotides agree with TRBD2. From germline, CDR1 is DFQATT and CDR2 SNEGSKA (reference sequence). This CDR3 is 14 amino acids long. The trim removed 7 bases at V and 4 bases at J, leaving 9 bases unmatched. CDR3 sequence: CSGRGEGVYNEQFF. The CDR3 DNA reads as TGCAGTGGGCGGGGGGAGGGGGTATACAATGAGCAGTTCTTC.

At least ten counts were recorded for this clonotype. This chain links TRBV28 with TRBJ1-1; perhaps TRBD1 as D (5 bases). CDR1 MDHEN and CDR2 SYDVKM come from the germline V gene. The CDR3 totals 13 residues. The V and J ends lost 5 bases and 4 bases respectively, with 11 bases between them. The DNA for the CDR3 is TGTGCCAGCAGTCCCCTTAGGGGCACTGAAGCTTTCTTT. Amino acid sequence: CASSPLRGTEAFF.

As to this clonotype: A read error is possible here, since a much larger clone lies one base away. The chain employs TRBV29-1 and TRBJ2-7; 8 bases match TRBD1. V dropped 4 bases and J dropped 3; count of bases not matched to a gene: 8. This CDR3 comprises 14 residues. The germline gives CDR1 SQVTM, CDR2 ANQGSEA. CDR3 residues: CSVVETGGRYEQYF. CDR3 coding DNA: TGCAGCGTTGTCGAAACAGGGGGACGCTACGAGCAGTACTTC.

This clonotype occurred many times. The rearrangement uses TRBV2 and TRBJ1-6; TRBD1 matches 9 bases. CDR1 SNHLY and CDR2 FYNNEI come from the germline V gene. The CDR3 consists of 15 residues. The V segment lost 6 bases and the J segment 7 bases; nucleotides outside the gene matches: 7. As DNA, the CDR3 is TGTGCCAGCAGCTCGGGGACAGGGATAAATTCACCCCTCCACTTT. Amino acids: CASSSGTGINSPLHF.

This clonotype has at least ten counts. This sequence joins TRBV20-1 and TRBJ1-1; TRBD1 matches 8 bases. V gave up 4 bases and J gave up 1 base; unmatched junction bases: 2. This CDR3 has 13 residues. CDR1 is DFQATT and CDR2 is SNEGSKA in the germline V gene (reference sequence). In DNA form, the CDR3 reads TGCAGTGCTACGGACAGGGCGAACACTGAAGCTTTCTTT. Translating gives CSATDRANTEAFF.

Comment on this clonotype: A much bigger clone sits one base away, suggesting this may be a read error. The CDR3 coding sequence is TGTGCCAGCCGTGGGGCTAGCGCTAGCACAGATACGCAGTATTTT. The encoded protein is CASRGASASTDTQYF. V and J are TRBV2 and TRBJ2-3; maybe TRBD2 (6 bases). The CDR3 is 15 amino acids. Trimming pared 8 bases from V and 0 bases from J, leaving 15 bases between. In germline, CDR1 is SNHLY, CDR2 FYNNEI. Full variable domain (remainder filled in from reference TRBV2 and TRBJ2-3): EPEVTQTPSHQVTQMGQEVILRCVPISNHLYFYWYRQILGQKVEFLVSFYNNEISEKSEIFDDQFSVERPDGSNFTLKIRSTKLEDSAMYFCASRGASASTDTQYFGPGTRLTVL.

This clonotype was counted ten times or more. The chain carries TRBV6-2 or TRBV6-3 and TRBJ1-2; 10 bases map to TRBD1. CDR1 and CDR2 (germline): MNHEY, SVGEGT. The CDR3 has 16 amino acids. Trimming at V came to 0 bases and at J to 2 bases, leaving 3 bases not matched to a gene. CDR3 amino acids: CASSYSTGGKNYGYTF. The CDR3, as DNA: TGTGCCAGCAGTTACTCGACAGGGGGCAAGAACTATGGCTACACCTTC.

As regards this clonotype: This may come from a read error, since a much larger clone is one base off. The CDR3 sequence is CASTTGVNTEAFF. In nucleotides, the CDR3 is TGTGCCTCGACGACAGGGGTGAACACTGAAGCTTTCTTT. The V call is TRBV30, the J call TRBJ1-1; the match to TRBD1 covers 8 bases. Germline CDR1 is GTSNPN and CDR2 is SVGIG (reference sequence). J gave up 0 bases and V 7 bases, and 4 bases lay outside the gene matches. This CDR3 contains 13 residues. The full variable domain, rest sourced from reference TRBV30 and TRBJ1-1, is SQTIHQWPATLVQPVGSPLSLECTVEGTSNPNLYWYRQAAGRGLQLLFYSVGIGQISSEVPQNLSASRPQDRQFILSSKKLLLSDSGFYLCASTTGVNTEAFFGQGTRLTVV.

The V and J genes are TRBV27 and TRBJ2-3; 12 bases align to TRBD2. V trimming: 8 bases; J trimming: 0 bases; junction bases outside the gene matches: 9. In germline, CDR1 is MNHEY, CDR2 SMNVEV (reference sequence). The CDR3 is 17 amino acids. The CDR3, as DNA: TGTGCCAGCCTGGGGCTAGCGGGGGGGCGTAGCACAGATACGCAGTATTTT. It yields the protein CASLGLAGGRSTDTQYF.

Many counts were recorded for this clonotype. The gene calls are TRBV24-1 and TRBJ2-2; TRBD2 agrees at 9 bases. CDR1 and CDR2 from the germline V gene are KGHDR and SFDVKD. Germline trimming cut 9 bases from V and 3 bases from J; bases unmatched to any gene: 7. The CDR3 runs 15 residues. DNA of the CDR3: TGTGCCACCGGGCGGGAGGGCCTAGACACCGGGGAGCTGTTTTTT. It specifies CATGREGLDTGELFF.

This clonotype was seen ten or more times. V usage is TRBV3-1 and J usage is TRBJ2-7; no clear D. CDR1 and CDR2 (germline): LGHDT, YNNKEL (reference sequence). V dropped 1 base and J dropped 1 base, with 5 bases sitting between them. The CDR3 has 13 residues. The chain's CDR3 is CASSQVNSYEQYF. The CDR3 DNA reads as TGTGCCAGCAGCCAAGTAAATTCCTACGAGCAGTACTTC.

V usage is TRBV27 and J usage is TRBJ2-2, with 7 bases aligning to TRBD2. The length of the CDR3 is 15 residues. Losses at the gene ends were 4 bases for V and 5 bases for J; bases not matched to a gene: 7. The V gene's germline CDR1 is MNHEY and CDR2 SMNVEV (reference sequence). CDR3 amino acids: CASSYGEGITGELFF. The CDR3 bases are TGTGCCAGCAGTTACGGGGAGGGGATAACCGGGGAGCTGTTTTTT.

This chain connects TRBV28 to TRBJ1-1; 8 bases line up with TRBD1. The CDR3 has 16 amino acids. J was trimmed by 4 bases and V by 4 bases; bases with no gene match: 11. CDR1 is MDHEN, CDR2 SYDVKM, per germline. The CDR3 is CASSSYPVGQGTEAFF. The CDR3 region has the DNA TGTGCCAGCAGTTCTTACCCAGTCGGACAGGGCACTGAAGCTTTCTTT. Using reference TRBV28 and TRBJ1-1 for the parts outside the CDR3, the full variable domain is DVKVTQSSRYLVKRTGEKVFLECVQDMDHENMFWYRQDPGLGLRLIYFSYDVKMKEKGDIPEGYSVSREKKERFSLILESASTNQTSMYLCASSSYPVGQGTEAFFGQGTRLTVV.